This T cell receptor (beta chain) came from a study of CD8 T cells in ankylosing spondylitis. The study's findings and limits: Previous work reported some of these motif variants in the synovial fluid and blood of reactive arthritis. A TCR beta motif of 7 or 8 highly homologous variants appeared characteristic of ankylosing spondylitis blood. Researchers reportedly found disease-linked clones significantly enriched in matched ankylosing spondylitis synovial fluid.

TCRdb fed the 5' RACE reads into MiXCR, producing one record per CDR3 protein. Found here are about 750,000 distinct CDR3 sequences, around 20% of them singletons; the top ten hold 19%. Concerning this clonotype itself: Its antigen is not identified.

The ends lost 6 bases at V and 9 bases at J; junction bases unmatched: 20. CDR3 length equals 16 residues. Sequenced material: blood, either unsorted or a sorted T cell fraction (not recorded which). The chain uses TRBV12-3 or TRBV12-4 and TRBJ2-7, with 7 bases matching TRBD1. The receptor was isolated from a male donor with ankylosing spondylitis. CDR3 in DNA: TGTGCCAGCAGCGTAACCCTCGGGACAGCACATACTGTGCAGTACTTC. Protein: CASSVTLGTAHTVQYF.